This TCR beta chain was retrieved from a study of OX40 agonist ivuxolimab in advanced cancers. Study at large: The dose-escalation cohort was about 80% male, with a mean age of around 54 years, ranging about 23 to 79.

Clones were read by immunoSEQ multiplex PCR, and TCRdb kept only the in-frame ones, dropping some. The profile shows some 95,000 clones, approximately 90% of them singletons. Germline CDR1 reads SGHVS; CDR2 reads FQNEAQ. The length of the CDR3 is 14 residues. Between the trimmed V and J ends, which lost 4 bases and 2 bases, there was a span of 12 bases. This sequence was found in an adult with an advanced solid tumor such as melanoma, head and neck, liver or kidney cancer. The gene calls are TRBV7-8 and TRBJ2-7; either TRBD1 or TRBD2 may fit D (6 bases each). The sample here was CD4+ or CD8+ T cells sorted from blood, taken in a trial of the OX40 agonist ivuxolimab. The CDR3 DNA reads as TGTGCCAGCAGCTGGGACGGGGGCGCCTACGAGCAGTACTTC. This translates into CASSWDGGAYEQYF.